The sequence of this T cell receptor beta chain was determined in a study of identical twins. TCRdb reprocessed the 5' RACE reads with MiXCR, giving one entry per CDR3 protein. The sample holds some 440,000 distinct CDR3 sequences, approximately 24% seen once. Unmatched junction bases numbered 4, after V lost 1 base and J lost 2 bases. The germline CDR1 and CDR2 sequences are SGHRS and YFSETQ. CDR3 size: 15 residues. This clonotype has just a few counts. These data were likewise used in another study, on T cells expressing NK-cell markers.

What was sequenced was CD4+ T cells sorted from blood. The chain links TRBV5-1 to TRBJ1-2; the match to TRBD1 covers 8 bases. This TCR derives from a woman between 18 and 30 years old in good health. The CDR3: CASSLRQGTNYGYTF. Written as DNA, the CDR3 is TGCGCCAGCAGCTTGAGACAGGGGACAAACTATGGCTACACCTTC.